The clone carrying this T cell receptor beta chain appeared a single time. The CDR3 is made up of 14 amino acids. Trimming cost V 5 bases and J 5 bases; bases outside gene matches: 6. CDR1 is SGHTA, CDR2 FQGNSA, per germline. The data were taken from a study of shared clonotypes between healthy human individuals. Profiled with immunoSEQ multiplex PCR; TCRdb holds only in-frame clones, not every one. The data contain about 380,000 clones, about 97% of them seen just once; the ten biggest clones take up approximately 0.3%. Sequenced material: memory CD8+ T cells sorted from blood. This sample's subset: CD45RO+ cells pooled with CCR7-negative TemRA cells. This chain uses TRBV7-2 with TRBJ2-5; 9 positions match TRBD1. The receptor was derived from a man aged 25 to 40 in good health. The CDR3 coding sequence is TGTGCCAGCAGCCCACAGGGGGCAGGGGAGACCCAGTACTTC. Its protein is CASSPQGAGETQYF. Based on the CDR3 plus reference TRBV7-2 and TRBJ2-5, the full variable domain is GAGVSQSPSNKVTEKGKDVELRCDPISGHTALYWYRQSLGQGLEFLIYFQGNSAPDKSGLPSDRFSAERTGGSVSTLTIQRTQQEDSAVYLCASSPQGAGETQYFGPGTRLLVL.